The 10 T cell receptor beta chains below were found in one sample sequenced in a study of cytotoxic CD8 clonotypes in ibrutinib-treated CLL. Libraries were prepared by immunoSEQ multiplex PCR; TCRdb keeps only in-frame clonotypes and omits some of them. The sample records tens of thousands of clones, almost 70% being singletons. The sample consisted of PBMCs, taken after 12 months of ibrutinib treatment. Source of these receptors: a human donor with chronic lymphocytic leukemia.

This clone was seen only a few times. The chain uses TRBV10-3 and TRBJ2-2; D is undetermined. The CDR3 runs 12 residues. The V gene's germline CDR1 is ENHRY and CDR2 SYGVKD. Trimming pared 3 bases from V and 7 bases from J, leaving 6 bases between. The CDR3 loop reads CAISDQFGELFF. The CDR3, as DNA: TGTGCCATCAGTGACCAATTCGGGGAGCTGTTTTTT.

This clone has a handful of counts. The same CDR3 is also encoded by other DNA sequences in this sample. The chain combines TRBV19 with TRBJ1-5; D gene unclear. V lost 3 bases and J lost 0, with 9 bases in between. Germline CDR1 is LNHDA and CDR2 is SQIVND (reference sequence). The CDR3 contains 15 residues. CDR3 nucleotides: TGTGCCAGTAGTATCGGAATCCTTAGCAATCAGCCCCAGCATTTT. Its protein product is CASSIGILSNQPQHF.

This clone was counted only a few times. The CDR3 region is CASGLDRTGGSYNEQFF. The CDR3, as DNA: TGTGCTAGTGGTTTGGACCGGACAGGGGGCTCCTACAATGAGCAGTTCTTC. J is TRBJ2-1 and V is TRBV12-5; 10 nucleotides align to TRBD1. J was trimmed by 0 bases and V by 1 base; bases with no gene match: 3. This CDR3 has 17 residues. CDR1 LGHNT and CDR2 FRNRAP come from the germline V gene.

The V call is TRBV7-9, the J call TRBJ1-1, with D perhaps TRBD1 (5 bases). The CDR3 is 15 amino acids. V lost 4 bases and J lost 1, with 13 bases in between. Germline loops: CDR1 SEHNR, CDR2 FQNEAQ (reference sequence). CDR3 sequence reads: CASSSTGTGNTEAFF. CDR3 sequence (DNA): TGTGCCAGCAGCTCTACCGGGACGGGGAACACTGAAGCTTTCTTT.

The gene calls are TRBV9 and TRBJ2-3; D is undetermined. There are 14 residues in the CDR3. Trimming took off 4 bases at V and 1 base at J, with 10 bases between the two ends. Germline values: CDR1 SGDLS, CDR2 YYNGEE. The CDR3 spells CASSLMTGTDTQYF. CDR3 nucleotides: TGTGCCAGCAGCCTCATGACTGGCACAGATACGCAGTATTTT. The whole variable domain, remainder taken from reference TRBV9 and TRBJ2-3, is DSGVTQTPKHLITATGQRVTLRCSPRSGDLSVYWYQQSLDQGLQFLIQYYNGEERAKGNILERFSAQQFPDLHSELNLSSLELGDSALYFCASSLMTGTDTQYFGPGTRLTVL.

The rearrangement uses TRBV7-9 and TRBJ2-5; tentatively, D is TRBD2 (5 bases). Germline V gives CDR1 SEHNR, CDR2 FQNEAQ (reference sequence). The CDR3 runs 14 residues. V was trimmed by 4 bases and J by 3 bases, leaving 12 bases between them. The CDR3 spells CASSSLLGEETQYF. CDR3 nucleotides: TGTGCCAGCAGCTCTCTTCTCGGGGAAGAGACCCAGTACTTC.

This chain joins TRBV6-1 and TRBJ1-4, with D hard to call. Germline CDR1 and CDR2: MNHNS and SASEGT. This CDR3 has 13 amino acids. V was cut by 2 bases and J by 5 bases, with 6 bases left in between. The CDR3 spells CASSELGNEKLFF. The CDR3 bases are TGTGCCAGCAGTGAATTGGGGAATGAAAAACTGTTTTTT.

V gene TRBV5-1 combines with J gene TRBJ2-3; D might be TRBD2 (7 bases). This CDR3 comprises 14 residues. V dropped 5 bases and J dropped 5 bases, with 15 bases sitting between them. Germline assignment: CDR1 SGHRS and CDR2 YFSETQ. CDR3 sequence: CASSPAGAEDTQYF. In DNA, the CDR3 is TGCGCCAGCAGTCCCGCGGGGGCGGAAGATACGCAGTATTTT.

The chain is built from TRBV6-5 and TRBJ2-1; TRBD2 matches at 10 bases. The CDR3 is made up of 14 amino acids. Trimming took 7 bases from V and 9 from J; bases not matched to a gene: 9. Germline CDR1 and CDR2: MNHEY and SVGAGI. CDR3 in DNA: TGTGCCAGCATCCCCAGCGGGAGGGCCGGTGAGCAGTTCTTC. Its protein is CASIPSGRAGEQFF.

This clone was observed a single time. CDR3 sequence: CASSVSRGGAYEQYF. CDR3 in DNA: TGTGCCAGTAGTGTGAGTCGGGGGGGAGCCTACGAGCAGTACTTC. The J gene is TRBJ2-7, the V gene TRBV19; 8 bases line up with TRBD2. The germline V gene has CDR1 LNHDA and CDR2 SQIVND (reference sequence). The CDR3 has 15 amino acids. V dropped 5 bases and J dropped 2; count of bases not matched to a gene: 8. The whole variable domain, remainder taken from reference TRBV19 and TRBJ2-7, is DGGITQSPKYLFRKEGQNVTLSCEQNLNHDAMYWYRQDPGQGLRLIYYSQIVNDFQKGDIAEGYSVSREKKESFPLTVTSAQKNPTAFYLCASSVSRGGAYEQYFGPGTRLTVT.